Listed here are 28 T cell receptor beta chains from one sample, sequenced in a study of blood T cells in healthy people across ages. With a J-beta primer mix and a sample-barcoded 5' primer, a second PCR ran about 7 to 11 cycles. MiXCR, applied by TCRdb to the 5' RACE reads, yields one record per CDR3 protein. This sample has about 590,000 distinct CDR3 sequences, with approximately 30% found just once. Sequenced: blood. The source is an elderly woman in good health.

This clonotype was counted once. V usage is TRBV6-6 and J usage is TRBJ2-5; 7 bases line up with TRBD1. Germline CDR1 and CDR2: MNHNY and SVGAGI (reference sequence). Trimming removed 5 bases from V and 2 bases from J; junction bases left unmatched: 8. The CDR3 length is 15 residues. In DNA form, the CDR3 reads TGTGCCAGCAGTCCACAGACAGGGCTACAAGAGACCCAGTACTTC. The encoded protein is CASSPQTGLQETQYF.

This clonotype was detected many times. The chain recombines TRBV7-8 with TRBJ1-4; D call uncertain. CDR3 length: 15 residues. Germline CDR1 and CDR2: SGHVS and FQNEAQ. Trimming removed 0 bases from V and 7 bases from J, with 12 bases in between. The CDR3 here is CASSLATQSGEKLFF. In DNA, the CDR3 is TGTGCCAGCAGCTTAGCGACCCAGTCCGGTGAAAAACTGTTTTTT.

Regarding this clonotype: At one end, the junction sequence differs from germline, possibly due to a read error. The chain has TRBV7-2 and TRBJ2-1; TRBD2 matches 7 bases. The germline gives CDR1 SGHTA, CDR2 FQGNSA. The CDR3 has 13 residues. As DNA, the CDR3 is TGCGCCAGCAGCGGGGACTTGCGCAATGAGCAGTTCTTC. It is translated as CASSGDLRNEQFF.

This clonotype came up many times. The gene calls are TRBV5-1 and TRBJ1-2, with 7 bases aligning to TRBD1. Germline CDR1 and CDR2: SGHRS and YFSETQ. V was pared by 3 bases and J by 4 bases, with 9 bases of the junction left unmatched. This CDR3 region has 15 residues. CDR3 loop: CASSSYRQGGYGYTF. DNA for the CDR3: TGCGCCAGCAGCTCCTATCGACAGGGTGGCTATGGCTACACCTTC.

This clonotype was observed many times. V and J are TRBV20-1 and TRBJ2-4; D is uncertain. The CDR3 sequence is 14 residues long. V lost 3 bases and J lost 8, with 17 bases in between. The germline CDR1 and CDR2 sequences are DFQATT and SNEGSKA (reference sequence). The CDR3: CSASGVGGPYIQYF. Written as DNA, the CDR3 is TGCAGTGCTAGCGGCGTCGGCGGACCTTACATTCAGTACTTC.

CDR3 DNA: TGTGCCAGCAGTGAAGCGCTTCTGGGGGGGAATGAGCAGTTCTTC. Translating gives CASSEALLGGNEQFF. The chain links TRBV2 to TRBJ2-1; 7 nucleotides match TRBD2. CDR1 SNHLY and CDR2 FYNNEI come from the germline V gene. This CDR3 has 15 amino acids. Trimming at V came to 0 bases and at J to 7 bases, leaving 6 bases not matched to a gene.

There are many counts of this clonotype. CDR3 sequence reads: CASSSGESSYNSPLHF. CDR3 nucleotides: TGCGCCAGCTCGAGCGGAGAAAGCTCCTATAATTCACCCCTCCACTTT. The chain carries TRBV4-1 and TRBJ1-6; D not resolved. The V gene lost 8 bases and the J gene lost 0 bases, with 14 bases spanning the gap. Germline V gene data show CDR1 as MGHRA and CDR2 as YSYEKL. There are 16 residues in the CDR3.

This clonotype has a count of ten or more. V is TRBV7-6 and J is TRBJ2-5, with 12 bases that match TRBD1. The germline CDR1 and CDR2 sequences are SGHVS and FNYEAQ. Trimming removed 1 base from V and 5 bases from J; junction bases left unmatched: 8. This CDR3 spans 17 amino acids. The CDR3 loop reads CASSLVPGQGAGETQYF. The CDR3 DNA follows: TGTGCCAGCAGCTTAGTTCCGGGACAGGGGGCTGGTGAGACCCAGTACTTC.

The chain carries TRBV7-3 and TRBJ2-2, with 7 nucleotides matching TRBD2. Germline V gene data show CDR1 as SGHTA and CDR2 as FQGTGA. With 5 bases clipped from V and 1 base from J, the junction kept 7 bases outside the gene matches. The CDR3 consists of 16 residues. The CDR3 coding sequence is TGTGCCAGCAGCCCCCGGGGAGGGCGGAACACCGGGGAGCTGTTTTTT. Amino acid sequence: CASSPRGGRNTGELFF. The full variable domain, with the rest looked up from reference TRBV7-3 and TRBJ2-2, is GAGVSQTPSNKVTEKGKYVELRCDPISGHTALYWYRQSLGQGPEFLIYFQGTGAADDSGLPNDRFFAVRPEGSVSTLKIQRTERGDSAVYLCASSPRGGRNTGELFFGEGSRLTVL.

This clonotype has at least ten counts. The CDR3 spells CASSMTRSSYNEQFF. As DNA, the CDR3 is TGCGCCAGCAGCATGACCCGCAGCTCCTACAATGAGCAGTTCTTC. The J gene is TRBJ2-1, the V gene TRBV5-1; D remains ambiguous. This CDR3 region has 15 residues. Germline loops: CDR1 SGHRS, CDR2 YFSETQ. Trimming stripped 4 bases from V and 0 bases from J, with 11 bases between.

This clonotype was counted at least ten times. The chain's CDR3 is CASSLAGRSYNEQFF. The CDR3 bases are TGTGCCAGCAGCTTGGCGGGGAGATCCTACAATGAGCAGTTCTTC. The V and J genes are TRBV5-6 and TRBJ2-1, with D possibly TRBD2 on 5 matching bases. The CDR3 has 15 amino acids. Germline assignment: CDR1 SGHDT and CDR2 YYEEEE. Deletions cut 0 bases from V and 1 base from J, with 8 bases between.

In its sample, this clonotype was seen a few times. The V gene is TRBV15, the J gene TRBJ1-2; maybe TRBD1 (6 bases). The CDR3 totals 14 residues. V lost 0 bases and J lost 6, with 11 bases in between. CDR1 and CDR2 from the germline V gene are LNHNV and YYDKDF (reference sequence). The CDR3 DNA sequence: TGTGCCACCAGCAGAGATCGTGGGGGCGATGGCTACACCTTC. Translated: CATSRDRGGDGYTF.

As regards this clonotype: A clone one base away is much larger, so this may be a read error. The J gene is TRBJ2-7, the V gene TRBV11-2, with D possibly being TRBD1 (5 bases). CDR1 is SGHAT and CDR2 is FQNNGV in the germline V gene. Trimming stripped 1 base from V and 7 bases from J, with 17 bases between. CDR3 length: 15 amino acids. DNA for the CDR3: TGTGCCAGCAGCTTAGTGGCAGGGATGTACAATGAGCAGTACTTC. Translating it yields CASSLVAGMYNEQYF.

The table lists this clonotype with a few counts. J is TRBJ1-5 and V is TRBV24-1; D not certain. V was clipped by 0 bases and J by 3 bases, with 5 bases between them. CDR3 length: 14 residues. The V gene's germline CDR1 is KGHDR and CDR2 SFDVKD. Written as DNA, the CDR3 is TGTGCCACCAGTGATTTGTCGATCAATCAGCCCCAGCATTTT. Translated: CATSDLSINQPQHF.

CDR3 sequence (DNA): TGCAGCGTTGAATACCCCCGGCACCTCCGAGAGACCCAGTACTTC. It is translated as CSVEYPRHLRETQYF. V and J are TRBV29-1 and TRBJ2-5, with unresolved D. The V and J ends lost 2 bases and 4 bases respectively, with 17 bases between them. Germline V gene data show CDR1 as SQVTM and CDR2 as ANQGSEA. CDR3 size: 15 residues.

This clonotype was recorded many times. The V gene is TRBV11-2, the J gene TRBJ2-5, with 8 positions matching TRBD1. The germline V gene encodes CDR1 SGHAT and CDR2 FQNNGV. The ends lost 4 bases at V and 5 bases at J; junction bases unmatched: 9. The CDR3 consists of 15 residues. In DNA, the CDR3 is TGTGCCAGCAGCTCGGGACAGGCCTTCGGGGAGACCCAGTACTTC. Amino acid sequence: CASSSGQAFGETQYF.

This clonotype was found a few times. This chain joins TRBV15 and TRBJ2-5; D is possibly TRBD1 or TRBD2 (5 bases each). CDR3 length: 12 residues. Trimming removed 8 bases at V and 11 bases at J, with 18 bases between. Germline CDR1 reads LNHNV; CDR2 reads YYDKDF (reference sequence). CDR3 nucleotides: TGTGCCACCGCAGGGAGCTACAATGAGCAGTACTTC. This translates into CATAGSYNEQYF. Full variable domain (missing parts from reference TRBV15 and TRBJ2-5): DAMVIQNPRYQVTQFGKPVTLSCSQTLNHNVMYWYQQKSSQAPKLLFHYYDKDFNNEADTPDNFQSRRPNTSFCFLDIRSPGLGDTAMYLCATAGSYNEQYFGPGTRLLVL.

The genes are TRBV7-2 and TRBJ2-3, with D unclear. The CDR3 runs to 14 residues. Germline V gene sequence: CDR1 SGHTA, CDR2 FQGNSA. V was cut by 4 bases and J by 3 bases, with 11 bases left in between. As DNA, the CDR3 is TGTGCCAGCAGCTCCCAAGCCTTAACAGATACGCAGTATTTT. Translated, it gives CASSSQALTDTQYF.

The sample holds many counts of this clonotype. The chain carries TRBV29-1 and TRBJ1-2; D remains ambiguous. V lost 4 bases and J 8 bases, leaving 14 bases between the germline ends. This CDR3 comprises 12 residues. Germline values: CDR1 SQVTM, CDR2 ANQGSEA. CDR3 coding DNA: TGCAGCGTTGGGGCAGATATTCGGGGCTACACCTTC. This translates into CSVGADIRGYTF.

On this clonotype itself: This may come from a read error, since a much larger clone is one base off. CDR3 DNA: TGTGCCAGCAGTGTAGAGGAACAGGGGTCGGTGAGTGAGCAGTACTTC. It encodes CASSVEEQGSVSEQYF. V usage is TRBV6-1 and J usage is TRBJ2-5, with 7 bases identical to TRBD1. Unmatched junction bases numbered 19, after V lost 4 bases and J lost 11 bases. The CDR3 has 16 amino acids. From germline, CDR1 is MNHNS and CDR2 SASEGT.

About this clonotype: Just one base apart from a much larger clone, this may be a read error. This chain's CDR3 is CASSLVINIEAFF. The DNA of the CDR3 is TGTGCCAGCAGCTTAGTTATTAACATTGAAGCTTTCTTT. This chain uses TRBV7-2 with TRBJ1-1; no firm D call. Germline loops: CDR1 SGHTA, CDR2 FQGNSA. The CDR3 contains 13 residues.

This clonotype was found a few times. This could be a read error, since a much larger clone is one nucleotide away. CDR3 bases: TGTGCCAGCAGGGGAGTCTGGGATCAGCCCCAGCATTTT. This translates into CASRGVWDQPQHF. The chain uses TRBV6-1 and TRBJ1-5; D is unresolved. The V gene's germline CDR1 is MNHNS and CDR2 SASEGT. V dropped 6 bases and J dropped 5 bases, with 11 bases sitting between them. This CDR3 spans 13 amino acids.

This chain connects TRBV6-6 to TRBJ1-2, with TRBD1 matching 8 bases. There are 14 residues in the CDR3. The J segment lost 7 bases and the V segment lost 2 bases, leaving 6 bases of the junction unmatched. Germline lookup yields CDR1 MNHNY and CDR2 SVGAGI (reference sequence). The chain's CDR3 is CASSYVGQGTGYTF. The CDR3 DNA reads TGTGCCAGCAGTTACGTCGGACAGGGTACTGGCTACACCTTC.

The V call is TRBV12-3 or TRBV12-4, the J call TRBJ2-7; 10 nucleotides line up with TRBD2. The J call may be mistaken, given a closer DNA end match to TRBJ2-5. CDR3 size: 15 residues. The CDR3 reads CASSPPGLASETQYF. The CDR3 nucleotides read TGTGCCAGCAGTCCTCCGGGACTAGCGTCAGAGACCCAGTACTTC.

This clonotype appeared many times. The chain links TRBV12-3 or TRBV12-4 to TRBJ2-7, with 9 bases lining up with TRBD2. The length of the CDR3 is 17 residues. V lost 6 bases, J lost 3 bases, and 15 bases stayed unmatched. CDR3 nucleotides: TGTGCCAGCAGCCCCTTAAGACGCGGGGGGGCTTTCTACGAGCAGTACTTC. This gives the protein CASSPLRRGGAFYEQYF.

V usage is TRBV12-3 or TRBV12-4 and J usage is TRBJ1-5; TRBD1 is a possible D gene (5 bases). The CDR3 is 16 amino acids. The V and J ends lost 1 base and 6 bases respectively, with 16 bases between them. DNA of the CDR3: TGTGCCAGCAGTTTAGTAGCAGGGAAGGAAGGTCAGCCCCAGCATTTT. This gives the protein CASSLVAGKEGQPQHF.

This clonotype has at least ten counts. This chain connects TRBV27 to TRBJ2-1; 9 bases are shared with TRBD1. Trimming at V came to 7 bases and at J to 1 base, leaving 11 bases not matched to a gene. In germline, CDR1 is MNHEY, CDR2 SMNVEV (reference sequence). This CDR3 comprises 17 residues. In DNA form, the CDR3 reads TGTGCCAGCAACCTCCGGGGACAGGGCGATTCCTACAATGAGCAGTTCTTC. It encodes CASNLRGQGDSYNEQFF.

As for this clonotype: A much larger clonotype is one base distant, so this may be a read error. J is TRBJ2-1 and V is TRBV5-1; TRBD2 agrees at 8 bases. V was clipped by 4 bases and J by 13 bases; unmatched bases: 13. The CDR3 has 14 amino acids. Germline V gives CDR1 SGHRS, CDR2 YFSETQ. CDR3 amino acids: CASSPGRVTETQFF. The CDR3 DNA reads TGCGCCAGCAGCCCCGGGAGGGTTACGGAGACCCAGTTCTTC. The complete variable domain, with remaining parts taken from reference TRBV5-1 and TRBJ2-1, reads KAGVTQTPRYLIKTRGQQVTLSCSPISGHRSVSWYQQTPGQGLQFLFEYFSETQRNKGNFPGRFSGRQFSNSRSEMNVSTLELGDSALYLCASSPGRVTETQFFGPGTRLTVL.